A selection of T cell receptor beta chains follows, all from one sample in a study of shared clonotypes between healthy human individuals. TCRdb's table, derived via immunoSEQ multiplex PCR, lists solely in-frame clones and lacks some. The sample carries approximately 2,000,000 clones, 93% recorded once. Sequences were obtained from naive CD8+ T cells from PBMCs. These receptors originate from a young man in good health. Some clones in this sample may be carry-over from other donors' samples. The CDR3 runs from the conserved cysteine through the conserved F or W. A D gene is named only where the DNA matches it firmly. The size entry is marked missing in some rows and otherwise reads once, few, many or a size class.

>NA|TRBV27|TRBJ2-7|14|NA
TGTGCCAGCAGTTTGGGAGGCCCGGGGATTAAGGAGTACTTC
CASSLGGPGIKEYF
>NA|TRBV20-1|TRBJ1-2|11|TRBD1
TGCAGTGCTAAGACAGGGTATGGCTACACCTTC
CSAKTGYGYTF
>NA|TRBV5-6|TRBJ2-7|15|TRBD2
TGTGCCAGCAGCGCCATCGGGGAGGGTGATTACGAGCAGTACTTC
CASSAIGEGDYEQYF
>NA|TRBV6-1|TRBJ1-2|15|NA
TGTGCCAGCAGGTGGAGTGCAGGCCTAGGTGAGAGCTACACCTTC
CASRWSAGLGESYTF
>NA|TRBV5-8|TRBJ1-2|15|TRBD1
TGTGCCAGCAGCGTCCGGACAGGGGACATAGGGGGCTACACCTTC
CASSVRTGDIGGYTF
>NA|TRBV9|TRBJ1-1|15|TRBD1
TGTGCCAGCAGCCCGCCGGACAGGGTGAACACTGAAGCTTTCTTT
CASSPPDRVNTEAFF
>NA|TRBV27|TRBJ2-2|15|TRBD2
TGTGCCAGCAGGCCCGGGGGGTTGGACACCGGGGAGCTGTTTTTT
CASRPGGLDTGELFF
>NA|TRBV28|TRBJ2-4|15|NA
TGTGCCAGCAGTTTCAGCCCAACAGCCAAAAACATTCAGTACTTC
CASSFSPTAKNIQYF
>NA|TRBV7-6|TRBJ2-7|13|TRBD1
TGTGCCAGCAGTCCGGACAGGACCTACGAGCAGTACTTC
CASSPDRTYEQYF
>NA|TRBV27|TRBJ2-1|18|TRBD2
TGTGCCAGCAGTTTAATACTAGCGGGAGGGAGGCGGGAGCGAGAGCAGTTCTTC
CASSLILAGGRREREQFF
>NA|TRBV28|TRBJ2-7|14|NA
TGTGCCAGCAGCATTCAGCGGAACGACTACGAGCAGTACTTC
CASSIQRNDYEQYF
>NA|TRBV15|TRBJ2-3|18|TRBD2
TGTGCCACCAGCCCCCGCCCCAGCGGGAGGGCCTTCGCAGATACGCAGTATTTT
CATSPRPSGRAFADTQYF
>once|TRBV28|TRBJ2-7|14|NA
TGTGCCAGCACACCAAGGCAGGGAACCTACGAGCAGTACTTC
CASTPRQGTYEQYF
>once|TRBV6-5|TRBJ1-2|13|NA
TGTGCCAGCAGGTCGGATTTTAGCTATGGCTACACCTTC
CASRSDFSYGYTF
>NA|TRBV28|TRBJ2-1|14|TRBD1
TGTGCCAGCAGTGGGGGACAGGGGAACAATGAGCAGTTCTTC
CASSGGQGNNEQFF
>few|TRBV28|TRBJ1-1|10|NA
TGTGCCAGCAGTTTGGGGGAAGCTTTCTTT
CASSLGEAFF
>NA|TRBV14|TRBJ2-5|16|TRBD1
TGTGCCAGCAATCCTCCGGGACAGGGAATCCAAGAGACCCAGTACTTC
CASNPPGQGIQETQYF
>NA|TRBV27|TRBJ1-5|14|NA
TGTGCCAGCAGTTTATTGGGGCCAAGGCAGCCCCAGCATTTT
CASSLLGPRQPQHF
>NA|TRBV9|TRBJ2-1|15|NA
TGTGCCAGCAGCGCGGACTGGAACGAGGTGAATGAGCAGTTCTTC
CASSADWNEVNEQFF
>NA|TRBV10-3|TRBJ1-1|16|TRBD1
TGTGCCATCAGTGAGAAGGCAGGGGGCATGAACACTGAAGCTTTCTTT
CAISEKAGGMNTEAFF
>NA|TRBV27|TRBJ1-3|19|TRBD1
TGTGCCAGCAGTCCCCGCCCCCGCGACAGGGGGCCCTCTGGAAACACCATATATTTT
CASSPRPRDRGPSGNTIYF
>NA|TRBV11-2|TRBJ2-7|14|NA
TGTGCCAGCAGCCCTTCGGATTCGGCCTACGAGCAGTACTTC
CASSPSDSAYEQYF
>once|TRBV7-9|TRBJ2-7|17|TRBD1
TGTGCCAGCAGCTTAGAGACAGGGGGCAGGATAACCTACGAGCAGTACTTC
CASSLETGGRITYEQYF